The clone carrying this TCR beta chain was seen at least ten times. This sample is drawn from a study of T cells in Graves' hyperthyroidism and ophthalmopathy. The source material, RNA transcripts, was used to amplify TCR beta CDR3 regions. Using the HTBI primer set, a first-round RT-PCR was run on the TCR CDR3. TCRdb reanalysed the multiplex PCR reads using MiXCR and keeps one entry per CDR3 protein. The sample records roughly 110,000 distinct CDR3 sequences, approximately 15% being singletons. This CDR3 has 14 amino acids. The germline gives CDR1 SEHNR, CDR2 FQNEAQ (reference sequence). Trimming left V 2 bases short and J 5 bases short, with 9 bases between.

Sequences were obtained from blood. This chain joins TRBV7-9 and TRBJ2-2; no clear D gene. This clonotype was obtained from a woman in her 50s with Graves' hyperthyroidism. CDR3 residues: CASSLWLETGELFF. DNA of the CDR3: TGTGCCAGCAGCTTATGGCTAGAAACCGGGGAGCTGTTTTTT.